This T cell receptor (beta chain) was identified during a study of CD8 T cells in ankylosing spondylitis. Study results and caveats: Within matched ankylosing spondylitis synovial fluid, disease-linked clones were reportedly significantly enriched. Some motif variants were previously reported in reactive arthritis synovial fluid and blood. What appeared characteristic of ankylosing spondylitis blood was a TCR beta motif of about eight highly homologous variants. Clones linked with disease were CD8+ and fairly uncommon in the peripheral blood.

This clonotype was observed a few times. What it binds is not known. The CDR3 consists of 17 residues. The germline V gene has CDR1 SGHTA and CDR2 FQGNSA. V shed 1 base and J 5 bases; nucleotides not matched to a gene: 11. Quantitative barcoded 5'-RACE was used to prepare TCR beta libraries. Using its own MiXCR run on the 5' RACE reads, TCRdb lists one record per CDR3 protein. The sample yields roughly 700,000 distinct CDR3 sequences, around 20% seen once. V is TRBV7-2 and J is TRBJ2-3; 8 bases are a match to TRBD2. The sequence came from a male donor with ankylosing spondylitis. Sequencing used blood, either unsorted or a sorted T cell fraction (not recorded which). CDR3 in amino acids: CASSLVPSGRVLDTQYF. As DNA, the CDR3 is TGTGCCAGCAGCTTAGTCCCTTCCGGGAGGGTTCTAGATACGCAGTATTTT.